The 20 T cell receptor beta chains presented below share a single source sample, sequenced in a study of regulatory T cells in long-lasting Graves disease. For TCR beta, libraries came from iRepertoire HTBI primers and Arm-PCR of CDR3 regions. TCRdb re-derived calls from the multiplex PCR reads in MiXCR, one entry per CDR3 protein. The top ten hold about 10% of the sample, which has 400,000 to 450,000 distinct CDR3 sequences, 16% seen once. As to time point: newly diagnosed GD, antithyroid drugs for less than 3 months. The TCR library was prepared using RNA isolated from PBMCs. This sample was also put to use in a study of T cells in Graves' hyperthyroidism and ophthalmopathy.

The sequences come from peripheral blood mononuclear cells (PBMCs), collected at new diagnosis, from a patient treated with antithyroid drugs. The source of these receptors is a woman aged 25 to 45 with Graves disease.

There are a few counts of this clonotype. The CDR3 DNA reads as TGTGCCAGCAGGTCCACAGGGGTGGGTCAGCCCCAGCATTTT. Its protein is CASRSTGVGQPQHF. The chain combines TRBV6-1 with TRBJ1-5; 7 nucleotides match TRBD1. The CDR3 covers 14 residues. The trim removed 6 bases at V and 6 bases at J, leaving 8 bases unmatched. Germline CDR1 and CDR2: MNHNS and SASEGT.

This clonotype was recorded at least ten times. V is TRBV7-9 and J is TRBJ2-5; TRBD2 matches 14 bases. Unmatched junction bases numbered 0, after V lost 3 bases and J lost 3 bases. This CDR3 spans 15 amino acids. The germline V gene encodes CDR1 SEHNR and CDR2 FQNEAQ (reference sequence). The CDR3 sequence: CASSLTSGREETQYF. The CDR3 region has the DNA TGTGCCAGCAGCTTGACTAGCGGGAGGGAAGAGACCCAGTACTTC.

The sample holds many counts of this clonotype. J is TRBJ2-3 and V is TRBV11-1; 13 nucleotides match TRBD2. The CDR3 totals 18 residues. Per germline, CDR1 SGHAT and CDR2 FQDESV (reference sequence). V gave up 3 bases and J gave up 0 bases; unmatched junction bases: 6. Here the CDR3 reads CASSFGTSGTTSTDTQYF. CDR3 bases: TGTGCCAGCAGCTTCGGGACTAGCGGGACTACTAGCACAGATACGCAGTATTTT.

The table lists this clonotype with many counts. V and J are TRBV19 and TRBJ1-2; 8 positions agree with TRBD1. This CDR3 spans 13 amino acids. Germline-derived CDR1 and CDR2 are LNHDA and SQIVND (reference sequence). J lost 8 bases, V lost 9 bases, and 11 bases had no gene match. CDR3 loop: CASTGTGGEGYTF. CDR3 sequence (DNA): TGTGCCAGCACCGGGACAGGCGGGGAAGGCTACACCTTC. Combining the CDR3 with reference TRBV19 and TRBJ1-2 gives the whole variable domain DGGITQSPKYLFRKEGQNVTLSCEQNLNHDAMYWYRQDPGQGLRLIYYSQIVNDFQKGDIAEGYSVSREKKESFPLTVTSAQKNPTAFYLCASTGTGGEGYTFGSGTRLTVV.

The chain's CDR3 is CASSPRDRADYGYTF. DNA of the CDR3: TGTGCCAGCTCACCGAGGGACAGGGCTGACTATGGCTACACCTTC. This rearrangement joins TRBV18 to TRBJ1-2; TRBD1 matches at 9 bases. Germline CDR1 reads KGHSH; CDR2 reads LQKENI. The CDR3 sequence is 15 residues long. J was trimmed by 3 bases and V by 3 bases; bases with no gene match: 5.

In this sample, this clonotype turned up many times. This chain connects TRBV3-1 to TRBJ1-1; no clear D gene. Trimming stripped 0 bases from V and 0 bases from J, with 8 bases between. Germline values: CDR1 LGHDT, CDR2 YNNKEL (reference sequence). This CDR3 has 15 residues. CDR3 loop: CASSQERAMNTEAFF. The CDR3 DNA reads TGTGCCAGCAGCCAAGAACGGGCCATGAACACTGAAGCTTTCTTT. Based on the CDR3 plus reference TRBV3-1 and TRBJ1-1, the full variable domain is DTAVSQTPKYLVTQMGNDKSIKCEQNLGHDTMYWYKQDSKKFLKIMFSYNNKELIINETVPNRFSPKSPDKAHLNLHINSLELGDSAVYFCASSQERAMNTEAFFGQGTRLTVV.

The chain is built from TRBV6-1 and TRBJ2-5; TRBD2 matches at 11 bases. The J call may be in error: the DNA end matches TRBJ2-1 better. Looked up from germline, CDR1 is MNHNS and CDR2 is SASEGT. The CDR3 is 16 amino acids. CDR3 coding DNA: TGTGCCAGCACCGAACCCGGGACTAGCGGCTGGGAGCGGCAGTTCTTC. As protein: CASTEPGTSGWERQFF.

This clonotype was seen many times. The chain is built from TRBV5-1 and TRBJ1-1; 9 bases map to TRBD1. J gave up 1 base and V 2 bases, and 3 bases lay outside the gene matches. The CDR3 has 15 amino acids. Germline V lookup: CDR1 SGHRS, CDR2 YFSETQ. The CDR3 protein is CASSFRTGENTEAFF. The CDR3 DNA sequence: TGCGCCAGCAGCTTCAGGACAGGGGAGAACACTGAAGCTTTCTTT. Combining the CDR3 with reference TRBV5-1 and TRBJ1-1 gives the whole variable domain KAGVTQTPRYLIKTRGQQVTLSCSPISGHRSVSWYQQTPGQGLQFLFEYFSETQRNKGNFPGRFSGRQFSNSRSEMNVSTLELGDSALYLCASSFRTGENTEAFFGQGTRLTVV.

The table lists this clonotype with many counts. The rearrangement joins TRBV6-1 to TRBJ2-5; D uncertain. V lost 6 bases and J lost 0, with 14 bases in between. This CDR3 region has 15 residues. The germline gives CDR1 MNHNS, CDR2 SASEGT. Written as DNA, the CDR3 is TGTGCCAGCAGCCCTGACTCATTGTACCAAGAGACCCAGTACTTC. It encodes CASSPDSLYQETQYF.

This clonotype has at least ten counts. At one of its ends the junction is not consistent with the germline gene, which may arise from a read error. The chain combines TRBV27 with TRBJ2-7; possibly TRBD1 or TRBD2 for D (6 bases each). CDR3 length equals 16 residues. Germline V gene data show CDR1 as MNHEY and CDR2 as SMNVEV (reference sequence). The CDR3 spells CASSLFGGPSSYEQYF. CDR3 in DNA: TGCGCCAGCAGCTTGTTCGGGGGCCCCAGCTCCTACGAGCAGTACTTC.

The genes are TRBV6-1 and TRBJ2-5, with 7 bases that match TRBD1. Germline V gives CDR1 MNHNS, CDR2 SASEGT. The junction had 14 bases not matched to a gene; V was cut back by 11 bases and J by 2 bases. The CDR3 runs 15 residues. In DNA form, the CDR3 reads TGTGCCCAACCCCCCCGGGACAGTCTTCAAGAGACCCAGTACTTC. It is translated as CAQPPRDSLQETQYF.

The chain couples TRBV20-1 to TRBJ1-2; D remains ambiguous. In germline, CDR1 is DFQATT, CDR2 SNEGSKA (reference sequence). V lost 6 bases to trimming and J lost 8 bases, with 22 bases between them. The CDR3 runs 14 residues. The CDR3 region has the DNA TGCAGTGCGCCTTGGATAGAGCCCTTCGAGGGCTACACCTTC. Residues: CSAPWIEPFEGYTF.

The chain joins TRBV3-2 to TRBJ2-2; TRBD2 is the table's D call, not checked against the DNA. TRBV3-2 represents a pseudogene. This CDR3 has 20 amino acids. The CDR3: CASSPRRGTSGTSNTGELFF. The CDR3 DNA reads TGTGCCAGCAGCCCCAGGCGGGGGACTAGCGGGACCTCGAACACCGGGGAGCTGTTTTTT.

This clonotype was counted at least ten times. This chain uses TRBV30 with TRBJ2-1, with D unclear. The germline V gene has CDR1 GTSNPN and CDR2 SVGIG (reference sequence). This CDR3 spans 11 amino acids. Deletions cut 3 bases from V and 8 bases from J, with 8 bases between. CDR3 DNA: TGTGCCTGGAGCGGAATGGATGAGCAGTTCTTC. Translated: CAWSGMDEQFF.

This clonotype was detected ten times or more. This sequence joins TRBV13 and TRBJ2-1; 8 positions match TRBD2. There are 17 residues in the CDR3. V was clipped by 5 bases and J by 4 bases; unmatched bases: 13. The germline CDR1 and CDR2 sequences are PRHDT and FYEKMQ (reference sequence). CDR3 in DNA: TGTGCCAGCAGCCCCCCGAAGCGGGAGACATGGTACAATGAGCAGTTCTTC. It encodes CASSPPKRETWYNEQFF.

The chain joins TRBV12-3 or TRBV12-4 to TRBJ2-1; 14 nucleotides line up with TRBD2. Losses at the gene ends were 6 bases for V and 6 bases for J; bases not matched to a gene: 10. The CDR3 consists of 17 residues. The chain's CDR3 is CASRTGTSGSRLNEQFF. For the CDR3, the DNA is TGTGCCAGCAGAACCGGGACTAGCGGGAGCAGACTCAATGAGCAGTTCTTC.

Ten or more counts support this clonotype. The chain is built from TRBV5-6 and TRBJ1-2; D possibly corresponds to TRBD1 (6 bases). V lost 0 bases and J 4 bases, leaving 13 bases between the germline ends. CDR1 SGHDT and CDR2 YYEEEE come from the germline V gene. This CDR3 is 15 amino acids long. For the CDR3, the DNA is TGTGCCAGCAGCTTGGGAACAGGGCCGGCCTATGGCTACACCTTC. Amino acid sequence: CASSLGTGPAYGYTF.

On this clonotype: A much larger clone lies a single base off, so this may be a read error. The DNA for the CDR3 is TGTGCCATCAGTCCCCCATGGGGAACAGAAGCTTTCTTT. Protein product: CAISPPWGTEAFF. This chain uses TRBV10-3 with TRBJ1-1; D remains ambiguous. V lost 5 bases to trimming and J lost 8 bases, with 15 bases between them. Germline V lookup: CDR1 ENHRY, CDR2 SYGVKD. The CDR3 consists of 13 residues.

This clonotype was seen repeatedly, ten times or more. The V and J genes are TRBV12-3 or TRBV12-4 and TRBJ1-4, with D perhaps TRBD1 (5 bases). There are 14 residues in the CDR3. The V end lost 3 bases, the J end lost 6 bases, and 11 bases lay between the germline ends. The DNA for the CDR3 is TGTGCCAGCAGTTTTCAGGGCCGCCATGAAAAACTGTTTTTT. It encodes CASSFQGRHEKLFF.

Many counts were recorded for this clonotype. The chain joins TRBV28 to TRBJ2-3, with TRBD1 as a possible D gene (7 bases). Germline V gene data show CDR1 as MDHEN and CDR2 as SYDVKM. The CDR3 contains 15 residues. V lost 8 bases, J lost 10 bases, and 25 bases lay in between. CDR3 sequence reads: CASSNTGGARGAQYF. The CDR3 DNA follows: TGTGCCAGCTCAAACACGGGCGGGGCCAGGGGGGCGCAGTATTTT.